This T cell receptor (beta chain) comes out of a study of cytomegalovirus exposure and HLA in healthy donors. Overall study results and limits: In vitro, three CMV-associated chains proved specific for CMV antigens. HLA alleles were associated with some 16,000 TCR beta sequences in a later analysis at 0.05 false discovery rate. An analysis was carried out at a later point. It showed that HLA-associated TCR beta chains were more clonally expanded than equally common non-associated chains.

The study ran its PCR with 60 Vbeta and 13 Jbeta primers. Only in-frame clones appear in the TCRdb table, and some are missing; sequencing was by immunoSEQ multiplex PCR. This sample has around 160,000 clones; around 77% occur once, and the top ten carry around 7.1%. On this clone itself: Its antigen is undetermined.

Among the donors, all were healthy bone marrow donors. Sequencing input: PBMCs. The TCR sequence derives from a woman in her 40s in good health and CMV-seropositive.

The CDR3 loop reads CASSFAGQGEDSPLHF. The CDR3 nucleotides read TGTGCCAGCAGCTTCGCCGGACAGGGCGAGGATTCACCCCTCCACTTT. The J gene is TRBJ1-6, the V gene TRBV7-3; the match to TRBD1 covers 8 bases. This CDR3 has 16 amino acids. V lost 3 bases, J lost 8 bases, and 9 bases stayed unmatched. Germline-derived CDR1 and CDR2 are SGHTA and FQGTGA. Using reference TRBV7-3 and TRBJ1-6 for the parts outside the CDR3, the full variable domain is GAGVSQTPSNKVTEKGKYVELRCDPISGHTALYWYRQSLGQGPEFLIYFQGTGAADDSGLPNDRFFAVRPEGSVSTLKIQRTERGDSAVYLCASSFAGQGEDSPLHFGNGTRLTVT.